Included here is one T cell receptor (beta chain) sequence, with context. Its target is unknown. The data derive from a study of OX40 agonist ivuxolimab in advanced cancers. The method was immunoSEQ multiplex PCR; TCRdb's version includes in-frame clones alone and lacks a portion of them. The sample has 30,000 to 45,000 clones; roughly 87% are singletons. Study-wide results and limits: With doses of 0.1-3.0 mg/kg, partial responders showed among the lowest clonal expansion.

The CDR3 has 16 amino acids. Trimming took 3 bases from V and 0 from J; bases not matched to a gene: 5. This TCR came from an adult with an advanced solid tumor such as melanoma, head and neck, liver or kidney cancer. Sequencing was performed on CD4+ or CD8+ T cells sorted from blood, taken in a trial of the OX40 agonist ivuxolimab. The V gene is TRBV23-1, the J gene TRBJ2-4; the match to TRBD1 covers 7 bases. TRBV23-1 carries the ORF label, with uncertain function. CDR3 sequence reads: CASSHRTGKAKNIQYF. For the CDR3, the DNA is TGCGCCAGCAGTCACCGGACAGGAAAAGCCAAAAACATTCAGTACTTC.